This T cell receptor (beta chain) was recorded in a study of shared T cell receptors in the human thymus. Assay: immunoSEQ multiplex PCR; the TCRdb copy retains only in-frame clones and omits some. The data show 640,000 or so clones, approximately 87% seen once. V lost 3 bases and J 1 base, leaving 9 bases between the germline ends. Looked up from germline, CDR1 is LGHNT and CDR2 is FRNRAP. The CDR3 has 14 amino acids. These sequences were also reported in another study, on human thymus T cells. That paper states: Having surgery to correct congenital heart defects, healthy Finnish infants acted as the donors. Surgeons resected thymus tissue during corrective heart surgery. Thymic and blood repertoires appeared to show biased V and J gene usage. Highly overlapping thymic repertoires in unrelated individuals were reported by related research.

This sequence originates from a boy under three years old with a congenital heart defect. The rearrangement links TRBV12-5 to TRBJ1-1; D is unclear. The sequenced sample consisted of thymocytes. The CDR3 spells CASGFPAENTEAFF. Written as DNA, the CDR3 is TGTGCTAGTGGTTTTCCGGCGGAGAACACTGAAGCTTTCTTT.